This T cell receptor beta chain comes out of a study of spatial heterogeneity in lung cancer. Trimming shortened V by 0 bases and J by 6 bases, and 6 bases separated the two germline ends. The CDR3 covers 12 residues. Germline values: CDR1 MNHEY, CDR2 SVGAGI. Relative to its sample, this clonotype is medium-sized (0.01 to 0.1%). Time point denoted: sample taken at primary tumor resection. Samples were obtained from some 70 donors, all untreated early-stage non-small cell lung cancer patients. TCRdb used MiXCR to reprocess the 5' RACE reads, holding one entry per CDR3 protein. In the table there are 4,900 or so distinct CDR3 sequences, roughly 5.1% of which are singletons.

The sequenced sample was normal lung tissue next to the tumor, obtained at surgery. The receptor was isolated from a female donor with early-stage non-small cell lung cancer. The chain joins TRBV6-5 to TRBJ2-7; perhaps TRBD2 as D (6 bases). CDR3 protein: CASSYSRGEQYF. The CDR3 DNA follows: TGTGCCAGCAGTTACTCGCGGGGCGAGCAGTACTTC.